These 27 T cell receptor beta chains came from one sample sequenced in a study of cytomegalovirus exposure and HLA in healthy donors. PCR amplification relied on 60 Vbeta primers (plus 13 Jbeta primers). Generated by immunoSEQ multiplex PCR, the TCRdb table keeps only in-frame clones and is missing some. Among about 130,000 clones listed, around 77% were seen once. The sequencing input was PBMCs. Receptors originate from a woman in her 40s in good health and CMV-seropositive.

The chain uses TRBV6-5 and TRBJ2-1, with 15 bases fitting TRBD2. The CDR3 sequence is 16 residues long. Trimming removed 2 bases from V and 8 bases from J; junction bases left unmatched: 4. Germline V gives CDR1 MNHEY, CDR2 SVGAGI. The CDR3 DNA is TGTGCCAGCAGTTACGAGGGACTAGCGGGAGGCGATGAGCAGTTCTTC. Protein product: CASSYEGLAGGDEQFF.

The chain links TRBV2 to TRBJ1-2, with D perhaps TRBD1 (6 bases). V was cut by 4 bases and J by 6 bases, with 12 bases left in between. The CDR3 has 13 residues. Germline assignment: CDR1 SNHLY and CDR2 FYNNEI. CDR3 DNA: TGTGCCAGCAGTGTGGACAGAAGGGATGGCTACACCTTC. Translation gives CASSVDRRDGYTF.

The chain is built from TRBV10-1 and TRBJ1-5, with D possibly matching TRBD1 (5 bases). Per the germline V gene, CDR1 is WNHNN and CDR2 is SYGVQD (reference sequence). Trimming pared 0 bases from V and 1 base from J, leaving 13 bases between. CDR3 length: 17 residues. CDR3 DNA sequence: TGCGCCAGCAGTGAGTCGGGGGGAGAGGAGAGCAATCAGCCCCAGCATTTT. Protein sequence: CASSESGGEESNQPQHF.

This clone was seen more than once but under ten times. The CDR3 sequence is CASSKGANTQYF. The CDR3 coding sequence is TGCGCCAGCAGTAAAGGGGCTAATACGCAGTATTTT. The chain is built from TRBV10-1 and TRBJ2-3; maybe TRBD1 (5 bases). Trimming took 5 bases from V and 7 from J, leaving 10 bases between them. The CDR3 has 12 residues. Germline lookup yields CDR1 WNHNN and CDR2 SYGVQD (reference sequence).

V usage is TRBV19 and J usage is TRBJ2-5, with 7 positions matching TRBD2. There are 15 residues in the CDR3. CDR1 and CDR2 (germline): LNHDA, SQIVND (reference sequence). J gave up 5 bases and V 3 bases, and 9 bases lay outside the gene matches. As DNA, the CDR3 is TGTGCCAGTAGTATGAATGGCGGGAGTGGGGAGACCCAGTACTTC. This codes for CASSMNGGSGETQYF.

The rearrangement uses TRBV6-5 and TRBJ2-1; 10 bases map to TRBD2. V gave up 0 bases and J gave up 10 bases; unmatched junction bases: 9. The CDR3 is 16 residues long. CDR1 is MNHEY, CDR2 SVGAGI, per germline. The CDR3 loop reads CASSYSGLAGEKEQFF. The CDR3 nucleotides are TGTGCCAGCAGTTACTCGGGTCTAGCGGGAGAGAAAGAGCAGTTCTTC.

The chain recombines TRBV13 with TRBJ2-7; TRBD2 aligns across 7 bases. After removal of 3 bases from V and 2 bases from J, the junction contained 4 bases not matched to a gene. Germline assignment: CDR1 PRHDT and CDR2 FYEKMQ (reference sequence). This CDR3 spans 14 amino acids. CDR3 residues: CASSFGLAAYEQYF. For the CDR3, the DNA is TGTGCCAGCAGCTTCGGCCTAGCGGCCTACGAGCAGTACTTC.

V usage is TRBV7-9 and J usage is TRBJ2-7; 13 positions agree with TRBD2. The V gene end was trimmed by 4 bases and the J gene end by 10 bases; junction bases not matched to a gene: 10. The CDR3 loop spans 15 amino acids. CDR1 SEHNR and CDR2 FQNEAQ come from the germline V gene (reference sequence). Written as DNA, the CDR3 is TGTGCCAGCAGCTCCGACCCGACTAGCGGGAGGATACAGTACTTC. Its translation: CASSSDPTSGRIQYF.

CDR3 protein: CAWSVNRGNTIYF. Here the CDR3 DNA reads TGTGCCTGGAGTGTAAACAGGGGAAACACCATATATTTT. The chain carries TRBV30 and TRBJ1-3; TRBD1 might be the D (5 bases). V gave up 0 bases and J gave up 4 bases, with 7 bases separating them. The CDR3 covers 13 residues. The germline CDR1 and CDR2 sequences are GTSNPN and SVGIG (reference sequence).

V usage is TRBV19 and J usage is TRBJ2-7; 8 nucleotides align to TRBD2. Germline CDR1 and CDR2: LNHDA and SQIVND (reference sequence). The CDR3 extends over 15 amino acids. V trimming: 3 bases; J trimming: 6 bases; junction bases outside the gene matches: 10. The CDR3 bases are TGTGCCAGTAGTATTTCCAGCGGGAGAGTAAGCGAGCAGTACTTC. It is translated as CASSISSGRVSEQYF. The complete variable domain, with remaining parts taken from reference TRBV19 and TRBJ2-7, reads DGGITQSPKYLFRKEGQNVTLSCEQNLNHDAMYWYRQDPGQGLRLIYYSQIVNDFQKGDIAEGYSVSREKKESFPLTVTSAQKNPTAFYLCASSISSGRVSEQYFGPGTRLTVT.

J is TRBJ1-1 and V is TRBV6-1, with TRBD1 as a possible D gene (6 bases). This CDR3 has 13 amino acids. The germline CDR1 and CDR2 sequences are MNHNS and SASEGT. Trimming removed 8 bases from V and 1 base from J, with 11 bases in between. The CDR3 spells CASQQGRNTEAFF. DNA for the CDR3: TGTGCCAGCCAACAGGGCAGGAACACTGAAGCTTTCTTT.

This chain links TRBV10-3 with TRBJ2-1; D is possibly TRBD2 (6 bases). The CDR3 is 16 amino acids. Germline CDR1 ENHRY, CDR2 SYGVKD. Trimming cost V 2 bases and J 7 bases, with 18 bases left between them. The DNA for the CDR3 is TGTGCCATCAGTGAGAGGGGAGGCGGGAAATTGAATGAGCAGTTCTTC. Translation: CAISERGGGKLNEQFF.

The rearrangement uses TRBV29-1 and TRBJ2-1; 9 bases map to TRBD2. Germline V lookup: CDR1 SQVTM, CDR2 ANQGSEA. V lost 7 bases, J lost 3 bases, and 10 bases stayed unmatched. This CDR3 comprises 15 residues. The DNA for the CDR3 is TGCAGCGCCCGAGGCGCGGGAGGGGGCTACAATGAGCAGTTCTTC. Amino acids: CSARGAGGGYNEQFF.

The V and J genes are TRBV5-1 and TRBJ2-5; D uncertain. TRBJ2-7 matches the DNA end more closely, so the J call is doubtful. CDR3 length: 16 amino acids. CDR1 is SGHRS, CDR2 YFSETQ, per germline. The CDR3, as DNA: TGCGCCAGCAGCTCCTCCTTCGAGGTGAGGTCCTACGAGCAGTACTTC. Amino acids: CASSSSFEVRSYEQYF.

The chain combines TRBV28 with TRBJ1-3; possible D gene TRBD1, 5 bases. Trimming removed 5 bases from V and 0 bases from J, with 11 bases in between. Germline CDR1 is MDHEN and CDR2 is SYDVKM. This CDR3 comprises 15 residues. The CDR3 loop is CASSDTQGSGNTIYF. The DNA of the CDR3 is TGTGCCAGCAGTGACACTCAGGGCTCTGGAAACACCATATATTTT.

Only a few counts were recorded for this clone. This sample includes further DNA sequences coding for the same CDR3. V and J are TRBV5-1 and TRBJ2-1, with 7 bases fitting TRBD1. This CDR3 has 15 amino acids. Germline V gives CDR1 SGHRS, CDR2 YFSETQ. V dropped 1 base and J dropped 2; count of bases not matched to a gene: 3. The CDR3 protein is CASSLRQGTYNEQFF. The CDR3 DNA reads TGCGCCAGCAGCTTGAGACAGGGTACCTACAATGAGCAGTTCTTC.

This sequence joins TRBV28 and TRBJ2-1; D not certain. V was shortened by 6 bases and J by 7 bases, with 7 bases between the two germline ends. Germline V gene sequence: CDR1 MDHEN, CDR2 SYDVKM. This CDR3 spans 11 amino acids. The CDR3 spells CASSPGNEQFF. CDR3 nucleotide sequence: TGTGCCAGCAGCCCCGGGAATGAGCAGTTCTTC.

This clone was observed a handful of times. The chain has TRBV30 and TRBJ2-3; TRBD2 matches at 9 bases. Germline CDR1 GTSNPN, CDR2 SVGIG (reference sequence). The CDR3 runs 15 residues. V shed 3 bases and J 8 bases; nucleotides not matched to a gene: 12. CDR3: CAWRPRRREGTTQYF. CDR3 bases: TGTGCCTGGAGACCCAGAAGGCGGGAGGGGACTACGCAGTATTTT.

The CDR3 region is CASSRQGDQPQHF. The CDR3 DNA follows: TGTGCCAGCAGCCGACAGGGTGATCAGCCCCAGCATTTT. The chain recombines TRBV6-6 with TRBJ1-5; 7 bases align to TRBD1. The CDR3 length is 13 residues. V shed 6 bases and J 5 bases; nucleotides not matched to a gene: 4. In germline, CDR1 is MNHNY, CDR2 SVGAGI (reference sequence).

Written as DNA, the CDR3 is TGTGCCAGCAGTTTAGAGGTCAGGCGGGGGCGCGGGGCCAAAAACATTCAGTACTTC. It codes for CASSLEVRRGRGAKNIQYF. The chain recombines TRBV28 with TRBJ2-4, with D perhaps matching TRBD2 (7 bases). This CDR3 comprises 19 residues. The germline V and J ends were trimmed by 2 bases and 1 base, with 21 bases remaining between them. The germline CDR1 and CDR2 sequences are MDHEN and SYDVKM.

V gene TRBV19 combines with J gene TRBJ2-3; 11 nucleotides line up with TRBD2. The CDR3 spans 15 residues. The germline CDR1 and CDR2 sequences are LNHDA and SQIVND (reference sequence). V was clipped by 6 bases and J by 4 bases; unmatched bases: 6. For the CDR3, the DNA is TGTGCCAGTAGCCTCCTAGCGGGAGGCCCAGATACGCAGTATTTT. Protein: CASSLLAGGPDTQYF.

This chain links TRBV28 with TRBJ1-1; no clear D gene. The germline CDR1 and CDR2 sequences are MDHEN and SYDVKM. With 2 bases removed from V and 5 bases from J, the gap between germline ends came to 9 bases. The CDR3 totals 13 residues. This CDR3 reads CASSLNSLTEAFF. CDR3 in DNA: TGTGCCAGCAGTTTAAACAGTCTGACTGAAGCTTTCTTT.

This clone came up a few times. The gene calls are TRBV2 and TRBJ1-2; 8 bases agree with TRBD1. The CDR3 length is 14 residues. Germline V gene lookup returns CDR1 SNHLY and CDR2 FYNNEI. Trimming removed 4 bases from V and 5 bases from J; junction bases left unmatched: 6. The CDR3 region has the DNA TGTGCCAGCAGTGGGCAGGGGGCAGGGTATGGCTACACCTTC. It is translated as CASSGQGAGYGYTF.

This sequence joins TRBV5-4 and TRBJ2-2; 8 nucleotides match TRBD1. V was pared by 5 bases and J by 5 bases, with 14 bases of the junction left unmatched. Germline V gives CDR1 SGHNT, CDR2 YYREEE (reference sequence). There are 17 residues in the CDR3. The CDR3 is CASRLNQGARGTGELFF. CDR3 nucleotides: TGTGCCAGCAGACTTAATCAGGGGGCGCGGGGAACCGGGGAGCTGTTTTTT. Full variable domain (remainder filled in from reference TRBV5-4 and TRBJ2-2): ETGVTQSPTHLIKTRGQQVTLRCSSQSGHNTVSWYQQALGQGPQFIFQYYREEENGRGNFPPRFSGLQFPNYSSELNVNALELDDSALYLCASRLNQGARGTGELFFGEGSRLTVL.

Concerning this clone: The junction shows a germline mismatch at one end, possibly a read error. The chain couples TRBV7-9 to TRBJ2-1; 7 bases are a match to TRBD1. There are 16 residues in the CDR3. Germline V lookup: CDR1 SEHNR, CDR2 FQNEAQ (reference sequence). In DNA form, the CDR3 reads TGTTCCAGCAGCCCCTCGACAGGGTTCTCCTACAATGAGCAGTTCTTC. This sequence encodes CSSSPSTGFSYNEQFF.

The gene calls are TRBV28 and TRBJ2-1; 7 nucleotides match TRBD2. J gave up 7 bases and V 8 bases, and 11 bases lay outside the gene matches. The CDR3 length is 14 residues. Germline lookup yields CDR1 MDHEN and CDR2 SYDVKM. CDR3 sequence reads: CASLGAGSTNEQFF. CDR3 coding DNA: TGTGCCAGCTTAGGAGCGGGATCTACAAATGAGCAGTTCTTC. The variable domain in full, completed from reference TRBV28 and TRBJ2-1, reads DVKVTQSSRYLVKRTGEKVFLECVQDMDHENMFWYRQDPGLGLRLIYFSYDVKMKEKGDIPEGYSVSREKKERFSLILESASTNQTSMYLCASLGAGSTNEQFFGPGTRLTVL.

The chain combines TRBV9 with TRBJ2-3, with D perhaps TRBD2 (5 bases). Deletions cut 5 bases from V and 6 bases from J, with 13 bases between. Germline CDR1 SGDLS, CDR2 YYNGEE. This CDR3 has 13 residues. The CDR3 DNA follows: TGTGCCAGCAGTACTAGTATTCGGGATACGCAGTATTTT. This encodes CASSTSIRDTQYF. Drawing the rest from reference TRBV9 and TRBJ2-3, the complete variable domain is DSGVTQTPKHLITATGQRVTLRCSPRSGDLSVYWYQQSLDQGLQFLIQYYNGEERAKGNILERFSAQQFPDLHSELNLSSLELGDSALYFCASSTSIRDTQYFGPGTRLTVL.